The T cell receptor beta chain under discussion was sequenced for a study of cytomegalovirus exposure and HLA in healthy donors. Overall study context: Out of approximately 400 genotyped donors, about 84% belonged to the Caucasian-associated ancestry cluster. The study's findings and limits: TCR beta chains numbering 164 were designated cytomegalovirus-associated. In a later analysis, TCR beta V- and J-gene trimming showed a link to a missense DCLRE1C variant.

Researchers ran the PCR with 60 Vbeta and 13 Jbeta primers. TCRdb's copy holds only in-frame clones and misses some; the assay was immunoSEQ multiplex PCR. The data contain fewer than 150,000 clones, more than 70% of them seen just once; the ten biggest clones take up about 16%. The CDR3 totals 13 residues. Germline V gene lookup returns CDR1 SEHNR and CDR2 FQNEAQ (reference sequence). With 5 bases removed from V and 8 bases from J, the gap between germline ends came to 10 bases. This clone was counted between two and nine times. Its antigen remains unknown. Each donor's status was that of a healthy bone marrow donor.

Sequences were obtained from PBMCs. The TCR sequence derives from a man aged 50 to 60 in good health and CMV-seropositive. The V gene is TRBV7-9, the J gene TRBJ1-6; possible D gene TRBD1, 6 bases. The CDR3 DNA sequence: TGTGCCAGCAGCGTACAGGGAGATTCACCCCTCCACTTT. Its translation: CASSVQGDSPLHF. Complete variable domain (other parts from reference TRBV7-9 and TRBJ1-6): DTGVSQNPRHKITKRGQNVTFRCDPISEHNRLYWYRQTLGQGPEFLTYFQNEAQLEKSRLLSDRFSAERPKGSFSTLEIQRTEQGDSAMYLCASSVQGDSPLHFGNGTRLTVT.